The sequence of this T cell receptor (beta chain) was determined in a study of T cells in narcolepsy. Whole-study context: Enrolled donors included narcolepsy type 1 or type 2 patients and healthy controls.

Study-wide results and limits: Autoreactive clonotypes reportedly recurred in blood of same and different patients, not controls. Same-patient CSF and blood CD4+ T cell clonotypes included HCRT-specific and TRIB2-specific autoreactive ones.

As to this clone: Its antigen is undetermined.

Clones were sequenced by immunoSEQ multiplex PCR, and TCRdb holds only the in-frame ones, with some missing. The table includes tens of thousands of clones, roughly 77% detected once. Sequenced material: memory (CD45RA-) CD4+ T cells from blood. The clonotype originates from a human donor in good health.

The CDR3 DNA sequence: TGTGCCATCAGTGAGGGACAGGGGAATTCACCCCTCCACTTT. Protein: CAISEGQGNSPLHF. V usage is TRBV10-3 and J usage is TRBJ1-6; 9 nucleotides match TRBD1. Germline loops: CDR1 ENHRY, CDR2 SYGVKD. V gave up 2 bases and J gave up 7 bases; unmatched junction bases: 0. The CDR3 is made up of 14 amino acids.